This T cell receptor beta chain was recorded in a study of metastatic and nonmetastatic thyroid tumors. The overall study: Across blood and tumor or nodule tissue, repertoires from malignant and benign thyroid patients were compared with one another.

CDR3 length: 18 residues. Germline V CDR1 and CDR2: SGHAT, FQNNGV. The V segment lost 5 bases and the J segment 6 bases; nucleotides outside the gene matches: 21. About this clone: What it binds is not known. Other DNA sequences from this sample encode an identical CDR3 as well.

Source study methods: A papillary thyroid cancer distant-metastasis classifier was built from CDR3 differences across clinicopathological groups. TCRdb re-called clones via MiXCR from the PCR reads. Here the V and J calls rest on TCRdb's processing, not on the authors' analysis. The sample lists 45,000 to 60,000 clones, roughly a sixth occurring once. Study findings and constraints: Reported TCR beta diversity, measured in blood and tumor, was significantly higher for malignant thyroid tumors than for benign nodules.

No treatment had been given to any patient before thyroid surgery. Sequencing was performed on blood. This TCR was sampled from a female donor with papillary thyroid cancer or a benign thyroid nodule (not recorded which). Some clones in this sample may be carry-over from other donors' samples. J is TRBJ2-7 and V is TRBV11-2; 8 bases agree with TRBD2. The CDR3 region is CASSRRAGGGGSAVEQYF. The CDR3 nucleotides read TGTGCCAGCAGCCGAAGGGCGGGAGGTGGGGGTTCGGCCGTCGAGCAGTACTTC. Full variable domain (missing parts from reference TRBV11-2 and TRBJ2-7): EAGVAQSPRYKIIEKRQSVAFWCNPISGHATLYWYQQILGQGPKLLIQFQNNGVVDDSQLPKDRFSAERLKGVDSTLKIQPAKLEDSAVYLCASSRRAGGGGSAVEQYFGPGTRLTVT.